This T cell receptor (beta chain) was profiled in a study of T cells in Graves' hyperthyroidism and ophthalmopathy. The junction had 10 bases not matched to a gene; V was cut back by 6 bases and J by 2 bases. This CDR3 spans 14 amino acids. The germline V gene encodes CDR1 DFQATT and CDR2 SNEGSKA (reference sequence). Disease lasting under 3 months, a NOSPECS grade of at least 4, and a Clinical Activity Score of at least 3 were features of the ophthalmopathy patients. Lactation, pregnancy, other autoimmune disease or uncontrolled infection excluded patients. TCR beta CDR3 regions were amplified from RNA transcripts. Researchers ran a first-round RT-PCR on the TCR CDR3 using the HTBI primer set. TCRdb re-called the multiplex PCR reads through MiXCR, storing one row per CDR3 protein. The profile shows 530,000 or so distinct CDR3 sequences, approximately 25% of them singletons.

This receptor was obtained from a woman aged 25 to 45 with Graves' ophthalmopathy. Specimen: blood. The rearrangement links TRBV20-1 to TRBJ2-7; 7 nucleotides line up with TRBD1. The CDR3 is CSANEGAQAYEQYF. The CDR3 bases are TGCAGTGCGAATGAGGGGGCGCAAGCCTACGAGCAGTACTTC.